This T cell receptor beta chain is drawn from a study of OX40 agonist ivuxolimab in advanced cancers. With respect to the entire study: Ivuxolimab was a fully human IgG2 agonistic monoclonal antibody targeting the costimulatory receptor OX40 (CD134). In the dose-escalation cohort, approximately 82% of patients were male, and the mean age was around 60 years with a range of roughly 23 to 90. The paper describes the monotherapy dose-escalation part (N ≈ 52 patients) of the phase I trial of ivuxolimab. Intravenous ivuxolimab was administered to patients every 2 weeks at six dose levels: 0.01, 0.1, 0.3, 1.5, 3 and 10 mg/kg. The point of sequencing TCRbeta in the periphery was to test whether ivuxolimab changed TCR sequence diversity and drove clonal T-cell expansion. Patients were allowed to have had prior anti-PD-1, anti-PD-L1 or anti-CTLA-4 therapy, and around 43% of the dose-escalation patients had been treated with checkpoint inhibitors. Partial responses were achieved by three dose-escalation patients, of whom one had hepatocellular carcinoma and two had cutaneous melanoma. Among the roughly 52 dose-escalation patients, approximately 20 had hepatocellular carcinoma, 15 melanoma, 9 renal cell carcinoma and 9 head and neck cancer.

Patients with a history of autoimmune disease or receiving systemic immunosuppression were excluded from the trial. Peripheral blood for TCR sequencing was collected from all dose cohorts at baseline, on cycle 4 day 1, and on cycle 7 day 1. Samples came from an open-label, multicenter, first-in-human phase I dose-escalation trial of ivuxolimab. Adults with locally advanced or metastatic melanoma, renal cell, hepatocellular, or head and neck squamous cell carcinoma were enrolled in the trial. CD4+ and CD8+ T cells were sorted separately from peripheral blood before TCR sequencing. Overall results and qualifications from the work: The antigen specificity of the peripheral T cells that underwent clonal expansion was not determined. At doses of 0.1 to 3.0 mg/kg, clonal expansion of both CD4+ and CD8+ blood T cells was observed from baseline to week 6. In the 0.1-3.0 mg/kg groups, partial responders had among the lowest normalized peripheral clonal expansion, particularly in CD8+ T cells. Low levels of normalized T-cell clonal expansion were also seen in some patients who did not respond. After ivuxolimab, expanded clones were on average more numerous among CD8+ T cells than among CD4+ T cells.

As for this clone: Its antigen is still unknown. One base away there is no much larger clone; base qualities are not given. Other DNA sequences of this sample code for an identical CDR3.

Genomic DNA was extracted from sorted cells for sequencing of the TCRbeta CDR3 region. TCRbeta CDR3 regions were sequenced using the immunoSEQ Assay. Here the immuneACCESS table is served through TCRdb, limited to in-frame sequences with V and J called. Missing clones are a known gap in these copies; in checked studies unresolved V genes cover under half, and the rest lacks a known reason. Recorded for this sample are roughly 48,000 clones; around 84% of them occurred a single time. The top ten hold 9% to 10% of the sample. The V end gives up 5 bases and the J end 3 bases, leaving 15 bases in the junction not matched to a gene. Spanning cysteine to phenylalanine, the CDR3 consists of 17 amino acids. The retained sequence is limited to the CDR3, 51 bases, with the frame set at the first base. Taken from the germline V gene, the CDR1 and CDR2 loops are MDHEN and SYDVKM.

Here the chain combines TRBV28 and TRBJ2-7, with 8 junctional bases fitting TRBD2. The material sequenced was CD4+ or CD8+ T cells sorted from blood, taken in a trial of the OX40 agonist ivuxolimab. This clonotype was obtained from an adult with an advanced solid tumor such as melanoma, head and neck, liver or kidney cancer. The CDR3 has the sequence CASSPPGLAGGSYEQYF. The DNA sequence follows: TGTGCCAGCAGTCCACCGGGACTGGCGGGAGGAAGCTACGAGCAGTACTTC.